Listed here is a single T cell receptor (beta chain). Profiled with immunoSEQ multiplex PCR; TCRdb holds only in-frame clones, not every one. The sample has tens of thousands of clones; roughly 92% are singletons. This CDR3 has 15 amino acids. V lost 0 bases and J 4 bases, leaving 11 bases between the germline ends. Per germline, CDR1 SGHDT and CDR2 YYEEEE. The data were obtained in a study of T cell changes during pregnancy in multiple sclerosis. The TCR originated in a female donor with multiple sclerosis, enrolled in a pregnancy study. The material sequenced was peripheral blood, taken after pregnancy. This chain connects TRBV5-6 to TRBJ1-5; D remains ambiguous. Here the CDR3 reads CASSLALVGNQPQHF. CDR3 bases: TGTGCCAGCAGCTTGGCTCTGGTCGGGAATCAGCCCCAGCATTTT. The variable domain in full, completed from reference TRBV5-6 and TRBJ1-5, reads DAGVTQSPTHLIKTRGQQVTLRCSPKSGHDTVSWYQQALGQGPQFIFQYYEEEERQRGNFPDRFSGHQFPNYSSELNVNALLLGDSALYLCASSLALVGNQPQHFGDGTRLSIL.